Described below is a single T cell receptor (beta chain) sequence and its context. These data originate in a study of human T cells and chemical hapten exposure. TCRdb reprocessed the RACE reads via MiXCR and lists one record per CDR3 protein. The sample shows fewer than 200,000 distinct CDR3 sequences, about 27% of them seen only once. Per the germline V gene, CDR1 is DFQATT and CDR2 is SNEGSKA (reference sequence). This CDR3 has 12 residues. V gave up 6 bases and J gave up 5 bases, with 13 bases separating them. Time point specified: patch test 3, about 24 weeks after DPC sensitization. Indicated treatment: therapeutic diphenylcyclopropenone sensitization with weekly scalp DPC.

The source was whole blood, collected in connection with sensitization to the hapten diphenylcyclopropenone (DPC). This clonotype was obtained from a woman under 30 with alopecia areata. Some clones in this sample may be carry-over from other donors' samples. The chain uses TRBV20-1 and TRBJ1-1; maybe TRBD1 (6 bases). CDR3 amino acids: CSALGGRTEAFF. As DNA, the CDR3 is TGCAGTGCCCTAGGGGGGAGAACTGAAGCTTTCTTT.